This T cell receptor (beta chain) was sequenced in a study of cytomegalovirus exposure and HLA in healthy donors. The junction had 2 bases not matched to a gene; V was cut back by 4 bases and J by 2 bases. The germline V gene has CDR1 LGHNT and CDR2 FRNRAP. The CDR3 contains 13 residues. The count of this clone is one. Its antigen is not known. Study-wide points: An observed cluster of highly shared sequence variants was recorded as a likely sequencing artifact. Earlier analysis yielded a pattern in which most TCR beta V segments were productive about 90% or about 30% of the time. A later analysis reportedly identified an Asian-associated ancestry cluster as carrying fewer N-insertions than the approximately 640-donor mean. CMV serostatus was the only recorded immune exposure for donors.

13 Jbeta primers and 60 Vbeta primers were used for the PCR. TCRdb's table, derived via immunoSEQ multiplex PCR, lists solely in-frame clones and lacks some. This sample yields around 190,000 clones, of which around 73% are seen a single time; more than 2% belongs to the top ten. The receptor comes from a man aged 60 to 75 in good health and CMV-seronegative. V and J are TRBV12-5 and TRBJ2-7; 7 positions agree with TRBD1. Sequences were obtained from PBMCs. Written as DNA, the CDR3 is TGTGCTAGTGGTTCGGGACAGACCTACGAGCAGTACTTC. It is translated as CASGSGQTYEQYF.